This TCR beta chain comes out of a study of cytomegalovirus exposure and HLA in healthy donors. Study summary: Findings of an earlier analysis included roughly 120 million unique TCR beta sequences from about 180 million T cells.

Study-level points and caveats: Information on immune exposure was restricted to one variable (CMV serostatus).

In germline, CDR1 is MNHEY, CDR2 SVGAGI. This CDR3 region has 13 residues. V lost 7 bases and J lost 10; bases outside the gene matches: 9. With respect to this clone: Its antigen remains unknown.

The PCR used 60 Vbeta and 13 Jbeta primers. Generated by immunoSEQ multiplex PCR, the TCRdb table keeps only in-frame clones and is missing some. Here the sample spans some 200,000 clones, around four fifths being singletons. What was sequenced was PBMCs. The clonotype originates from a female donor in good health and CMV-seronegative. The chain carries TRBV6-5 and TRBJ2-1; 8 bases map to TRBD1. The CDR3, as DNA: TGTGCCAGCACCGGAGACAGGGGTGGGGAGCAGTTCTTC. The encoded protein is CASTGDRGGEQFF.